These 30 T cell receptor beta chains were sequenced from one sample in a study of monozygotic twins with inflammatory bowel disease. TCRdb processed the 5' RACE reads again and assigns one entry to each CDR3 protein, with no DNA. Its table lists around 450,000 distinct CDR3 sequences. Material: blood. Receptor source: a human donor with ulcerative colitis or Crohn's disease, or a healthy co-twin of an affected twin (not recorded which).

This chain links TRBV20-1 with TRBJ1-5. The CDR3 covers 14 residues. Germline CDR1 DFQATT, CDR2 SNEGSKA (reference sequence). The CDR3 loop is CSARKELNNQPQHF.

This chain uses TRBV5-1 with TRBJ2-1; TCRdb reports TRBD2, a call that lacks DNA to check it against. The germline V gene has CDR1 SGHRS and CDR2 YFSETQ. This CDR3 region has 13 residues. CDR3 loop: CASGAPTRDEQFF.

J is TRBJ1-1 and V is TRBV9; TCRdb's assignment of TRBD1 cannot be checked, as there is no DNA. Germline V gives CDR1 SGDLS, CDR2 YYNGEE. The CDR3 loop spans 13 amino acids. The chain's CDR3 is CASSVVGESEAFF. The complete variable domain, with remaining parts taken from reference TRBV9 and TRBJ1-1, reads DSGVTQTPKHLITATGQRVTLRCSPRSGDLSVYWYQQSLDQGLQFLIQYYNGEERAKGNILERFSAQQFPDLHSELNLSSLELGDSALYFCASSVVGESEAFFGQGTRLTVV.

The chain employs TRBV4-1 and TRBJ1-1; the TRBD1 assignment by TCRdb is unverifiable without DNA. The CDR3 runs 14 residues. CDR1 and CDR2 from the germline V gene are MGHRA and YSYEKL. The CDR3 sequence is CASTGTGGYPEAFF.

This chain links TRBV4-2 with TRBJ2-2; the D call from TCRdb, TRBD1, cannot be confirmed without DNA. The CDR3 is 16 residues long. Germline lookup yields CDR1 LGHNA and CDR2 YNFKEQ. CDR3 amino acids: CASSQWGQGGTGELFF.

V and J are TRBV7-9 and TRBJ2-1. The CDR3 is 17 amino acids. Germline values: CDR1 SEHNR, CDR2 FQNEAQ (reference sequence). The CDR3 loop is CASSLAEDGRAYNEQFF.

The chain has TRBV9 and TRBJ1-1; TCRdb designates TRBD1, a call that cannot be tested without DNA. Germline values: CDR1 SGDLS, CDR2 YYNGEE. The CDR3 extends over 16 amino acids. The CDR3 is CASSVAPGGPYTEAFF.

CDR3 in amino acids: CASNSAGRQGGLSYEQYF. The chain combines TRBV27 with TRBJ2-7; TCRdb names TRBD1, which stays unverified in the absence of DNA. Germline V gene sequence: CDR1 MNHEY, CDR2 SMNVEV (reference sequence). The CDR3 is 18 amino acids.

The chain carries TRBV2 and TRBJ2-1; the TCRdb call, TRBD2, lacks DNA for checking. Germline V gives CDR1 SNHLY, CDR2 FYNNEI. The CDR3 contains 15 residues. The CDR3 loop reads CASSEGGTGYNEQFF.

CDR3 sequence: CASQGGGTSYEQYF. This chain joins TRBV6-2 or TRBV6-3 and TRBJ2-7; the D call from TCRdb, TRBD1, cannot be confirmed without DNA. This CDR3 has 14 residues. Germline CDR1 MNHEY, CDR2 SVGEGT.

V is TRBV10-3 and J is TRBJ1-6. CDR1 is ENHRY and CDR2 is SYGVKD in the germline V gene. The CDR3 length is 16 residues. CDR3 residues: CAISESTDSYNSPLHF.

The V and J genes are TRBV5-6 and TRBJ2-7; TCRdb returns TRBD1, unconfirmable since there is no DNA. Germline V CDR1 and CDR2: SGHDT, YYEEEE. The CDR3 contains 14 residues. CDR3 in amino acids: CASSGTGGTYEQYF.

This rearrangement joins TRBV30 to TRBJ1-2. This CDR3 has 13 amino acids. CDR1 is GTSNPN, CDR2 SVGIG, per germline (reference sequence). The CDR3 sequence is CAWSGTLPYGYTF.

The rearrangement joins TRBV12-3 or TRBV12-4 to TRBJ1-1; TCRdb's D gene call, TRBD1, goes unchecked for lack of DNA. The CDR3 runs 14 residues. CDR3 loop: CASSRPLRDTEAFF.

The genes are TRBV5-1 and TRBJ1-6; TCRdb lists TRBD1, though no DNA is available to test this call. Germline V lookup: CDR1 SGHRS, CDR2 YFSETQ. The CDR3 is 14 residues long. This CDR3 is CASSLDGINSPLHF.

This chain uses TRBV28 with TRBJ1-5; TCRdb calls TRBD1, which cannot be checked without DNA. Germline CDR1 MDHEN, CDR2 SYDVKM. CDR3 length: 19 amino acids. The chain's CDR3 is CASSLGARGTGAFPQPQHF. The full variable domain, rest sourced from reference TRBV28 and TRBJ1-5, is DVKVTQSSRYLVKRTGEKVFLECVQDMDHENMFWYRQDPGLGLRLIYFSYDVKMKEKGDIPEGYSVSREKKERFSLILESASTNQTSMYLCASSLGARGTGAFPQPQHFGDGTRLSIL.

This chain links TRBV7-2 with TRBJ1-2. Germline CDR1 SGHTA, CDR2 FQGNSA. The CDR3 extends over 14 amino acids. This CDR3 reads CASSLGLGNYGYTF.

The chain links TRBV7-2 to TRBJ1-5. This CDR3 has 13 residues. Germline-derived CDR1 and CDR2 are SGHTA and FQGNSA. The CDR3 sequence is CASSPMAHQPQHF.

The CDR3 reads CSAIGGNYLNSPLHF. The chain combines TRBV20-1 with TRBJ1-6. The CDR3 is 15 amino acids. Germline values: CDR1 DFQATT, CDR2 SNEGSKA (reference sequence).

The chain links TRBV6-2 or TRBV6-3 to TRBJ2-3. Looked up from germline, CDR1 is MNHEY and CDR2 is SVGEGT. The CDR3 has 14 amino acids. CDR3 in amino acids: CASSQDEFTDTQYF.

V usage is TRBV20-1 and J usage is TRBJ2-5; lacking DNA, the TRBD2 call made by TCRdb goes unchecked. The CDR3 loop spans 12 amino acids. In germline, CDR1 is DFQATT, CDR2 SNEGSKA (reference sequence). The CDR3 loop is CSAMGGGETQYF.

V is TRBV7-6 and J is TRBJ1-4. The length of the CDR3 is 13 residues. From germline, CDR1 is SGHVS and CDR2 FNYEAQ. The CDR3 spells CASSRFYSEKLFF. The whole variable domain, filled in from reference TRBV7-6 and TRBJ1-4, reads GAGVSQSPRYKVTKRGQDVALRCDPISGHVSLYWYRQALGQGPEFLTYFNYEAQQDKSGLPNDRFSAERPEGSISTLTIQRTEQRDSAMYRCASSRFYSEKLFFGSGTQLSVL.

The chain uses TRBV4-2 and TRBJ1-6. The CDR3 loop spans 14 amino acids. Germline CDR1 LGHNA, CDR2 YNFKEQ. The CDR3 sequence: CASSQEPVNSPLHF.

The rearrangement joins TRBV5-1 to TRBJ2-1; the D call from TCRdb, TRBD1, cannot be confirmed without DNA. CDR1 is SGHRS, CDR2 YFSETQ, per germline. This CDR3 has 14 amino acids. CDR3 in amino acids: CASTRGGLYNEQFF. The full variable domain, rest sourced from reference TRBV5-1 and TRBJ2-1, is KAGVTQTPRYLIKTRGQQVTLSCSPISGHRSVSWYQQTPGQGLQFLFEYFSETQRNKGNFPGRFSGRQFSNSRSEMNVSTLELGDSALYLCASTRGGLYNEQFFGPGTRLTVL.

V and J are TRBV7-8 and TRBJ1-2; TCRdb selects TRBD1, and the lack of DNA leaves this call unchecked. CDR1 is SGHVS, CDR2 FQNEAQ, per germline. The CDR3 length is 13 residues. CDR3 amino acids: CASSKQGAYGYTF.

J is TRBJ1-5 and V is TRBV5-1; TCRdb's D call, TRBD1, is unchecked because there is no DNA. The CDR3 contains 15 residues. In germline, CDR1 is SGHRS, CDR2 YFSETQ. CDR3 in amino acids: CASSLAGGDRQPQHF.

CDR3 in amino acids: CSVRAANTEAFF. This chain connects TRBV29-1 to TRBJ1-1; TCRdb's D call of TRBD1 is untestable without DNA. The CDR3 totals 12 residues. Germline V CDR1 and CDR2: SQVTM, ANQGSEA.

The genes are TRBV10-3 and TRBJ1-5. Germline CDR1 and CDR2: ENHRY and SYGVKD. CDR3 length equals 13 residues. CDR3 in amino acids: CAFSNGEHQPQHF.

The chain has TRBV7-9 and TRBJ2-7. The CDR3 spans 13 residues. Germline CDR1 SEHNR, CDR2 FQNEAQ (reference sequence). The CDR3 loop reads CASSLEQLDEQYF.

This sequence joins TRBV14 and TRBJ2-5; as DNA is missing, the TRBD2 call by TCRdb cannot be tested. The CDR3 has 14 residues. Germline V gene sequence: CDR1 SGHDN, CDR2 FVKESK. CDR3: CASSQLDSGETQYF.